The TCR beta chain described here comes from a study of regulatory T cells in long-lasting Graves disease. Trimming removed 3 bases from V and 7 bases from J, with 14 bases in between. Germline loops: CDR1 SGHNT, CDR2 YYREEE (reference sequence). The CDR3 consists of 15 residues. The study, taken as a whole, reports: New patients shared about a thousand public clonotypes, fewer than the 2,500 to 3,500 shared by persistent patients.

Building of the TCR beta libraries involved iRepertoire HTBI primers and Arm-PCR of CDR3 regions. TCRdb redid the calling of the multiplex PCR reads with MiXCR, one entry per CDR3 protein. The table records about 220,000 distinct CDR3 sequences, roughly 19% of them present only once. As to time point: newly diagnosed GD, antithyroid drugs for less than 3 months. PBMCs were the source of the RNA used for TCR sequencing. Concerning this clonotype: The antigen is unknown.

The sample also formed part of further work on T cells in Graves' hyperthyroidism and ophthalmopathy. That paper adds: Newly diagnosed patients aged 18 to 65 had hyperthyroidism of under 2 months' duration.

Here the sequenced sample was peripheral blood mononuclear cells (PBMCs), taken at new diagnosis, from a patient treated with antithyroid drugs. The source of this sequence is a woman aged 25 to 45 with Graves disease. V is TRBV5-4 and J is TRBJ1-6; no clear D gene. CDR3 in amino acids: CASSSATGVNSPLHF. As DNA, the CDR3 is TGTGCCAGCAGCTCGGCGACTGGTGTAAATTCACCCCTCCACTTT.